Presented here are 27 T cell receptor beta chains from one specimen sequenced in a study of blood T cell repertoires in COVID-19. Generated by immunoSEQ multiplex PCR, the TCRdb table keeps only in-frame clones and is missing some. Of 63,000 or so clones in the sample, 82% were seen once. Source material: peripheral blood. Receptors were obtained from a man at least 80 years old with active COVID-19.

The chain is built from TRBV18 and TRBJ1-6, with 7 bases fitting TRBD1. The germline V gene encodes CDR1 KGHSH and CDR2 LQKENI. J was trimmed by 9 bases and V by 8 bases; bases with no gene match: 10. This CDR3 has 14 residues. Written as DNA, the CDR3 is TGTGCCAGCCAAACGGGACAGCCATCTTCACCCCTCCACTTT. Its protein product is CASQTGQPSSPLHF. The whole variable domain, filled in from reference TRBV18 and TRBJ1-6, reads NAGVMQNPRHLVRRRGQEARLRCSPMKGHSHVYWYRQLPEEGLKFMVYLQKENIIDESGMPKERFSAEFPKEGPSILRIQQVVRGDSAAYFCASQTGQPSSPLHFGNGTRLTVT.

The chain uses TRBV6-5 and TRBJ2-7; D ambiguous. The CDR3 sequence is 14 residues long. CDR1 and CDR2 from the germline V gene are MNHEY and SVGAGI. Deletions cut 1 base from V and 4 bases from J, with 11 bases between. The CDR3 loop is CASSYLANGYEQYF. The CDR3 DNA reads TGTGCCAGCAGTTACTTGGCTAACGGGTACGAGCAGTACTTC.

This clone was seen more than once but under ten times. The J gene is TRBJ1-4, the V gene TRBV5-6; 9 bases align to TRBD1. J gave up 7 bases and V 2 bases, and 6 bases lay outside the gene matches. This CDR3 is built from 15 residues. CDR1 and CDR2 from the germline V gene are SGHDT and YYEEEE. The chain's CDR3 is CASSLRTGVAEKLFF. The DNA for the CDR3 is TGTGCCAGCAGCTTAAGGACAGGGGTGGCTGAAAAACTGTTTTTT.

V usage is TRBV6-2 or TRBV6-3 and J usage is TRBJ2-2, with 8 bases aligning to TRBD1. Losses at the gene ends were 4 bases for V and 5 bases for J; bases not matched to a gene: 6. Germline CDR1 reads MNHEY; CDR2 reads SVGEGT. This CDR3 spans 15 amino acids. The CDR3 protein is CASSFGTGETGELFF. The CDR3 DNA sequence: TGTGCCAGCAGTTTCGGGACAGGCGAAACCGGGGAGCTGTTTTTT.

The CDR3 loop is CASSQEYFLSGYTF. As DNA, the CDR3 is TGTGCCAGCAGCCAAGAGTACTTCCTATCCGGCTACACCTTC. The gene calls are TRBV3-1 (or the pseudogene TRBV3-2) and TRBJ1-2, with D uncertain. Trimming left V 0 bases short and J 8 bases short, with 13 bases between. The CDR3 runs to 14 residues. The germline V gene has CDR1 LGHDT and CDR2 YNNKEL (reference sequence).

The CDR3 DNA is TGTGCCACCAGTGATTCCTCTAGCGGGAGGCTCCGGAAGCCGTTCTTC. This sequence encodes CATSDSSSGRLRKPFF. J is TRBJ2-1 and V is TRBV24-1; 11 nucleotides match TRBD2. Germline lookup yields CDR1 KGHDR and CDR2 SFDVKD. The CDR3 contains 16 residues. After removal of 2 bases from V and 15 bases from J, the junction contained 14 bases not matched to a gene.

This clone was detected only once. The genes are TRBV7-9 and TRBJ1-2; D is unclear. Germline V gives CDR1 SEHNR, CDR2 FQNEAQ (reference sequence). V was trimmed by 3 bases and J by 4 bases, leaving 6 bases between them. The CDR3 has 12 amino acids. CDR3 in amino acids: CASSFGSYGYTF. The DNA of the CDR3 is TGTGCCAGCAGCTTCGGGTCCTATGGCTACACCTTC.

This clone has a single count. The gene calls are TRBV6-5 and TRBJ1-1; D call uncertain. Germline values: CDR1 MNHEY, CDR2 SVGAGI. V lost 2 bases, J lost 2 bases, and 12 bases lay in between. The CDR3 sequence is 15 residues long. CDR3 sequence: CASSYGGGGNTEAFF. The CDR3 DNA reads TGTGCCAGCAGTTACGGAGGAGGCGGAAACACTGAAGCTTTCTTT.

The chain carries TRBV6-2 or TRBV6-3 and TRBJ2-1; perhaps TRBD2 as D (6 bases). Trimming stripped 5 bases from V and 5 bases from J, with 10 bases between. The CDR3 loop spans 13 amino acids. Per germline, CDR1 MNHEY and CDR2 SVGEGT. CDR3 sequence reads: CASSPIADNEQFF. The CDR3, as DNA: TGTGCCAGCAGTCCCATAGCGGACAATGAGCAGTTCTTC.

This rearrangement joins TRBV2 to TRBJ1-3, with 10 bases aligning to TRBD1. The CDR3 extends over 15 amino acids. Germline lookup yields CDR1 SNHLY and CDR2 FYNNEI. Trimming cost V 6 bases and J 3 bases; bases outside gene matches: 5. In DNA form, the CDR3 reads TGTGCCAGCAGGGGAGACAGGGGGCATGGAAACACCATATATTTT. Translation gives CASRGDRGHGNTIYF.

The chain couples TRBV19 to TRBJ2-1; 12 nucleotides match TRBD2. The CDR3 runs 16 residues. The J segment lost 7 bases and the V segment lost 5 bases, leaving 9 bases of the junction unmatched. Germline V gene sequence: CDR1 LNHDA, CDR2 SQIVND (reference sequence). CDR3 bases: TGTGCCAGTAGTGTCGATCTAGCGGGAGGGTTAAATGAGCAGTTCTTC. It specifies CASSVDLAGGLNEQFF.

This clone was counted between two and nine times. V and J are TRBV19 and TRBJ2-7; 7 bases are shared with TRBD1. This CDR3 comprises 14 residues. The ends lost 6 bases at V and 3 bases at J; junction bases unmatched: 8. In germline, CDR1 is LNHDA, CDR2 SQIVND (reference sequence). Written as DNA, the CDR3 is TGTGCCAGTAGCCCGGACAGGCGAAACTACGAGCAGTACTTC. Encoded protein: CASSPDRRNYEQYF.

Only one count was recorded for this clone. This chain uses TRBV7-9 with TRBJ1-1; D unclear. The CDR3 totals 13 residues. Trimming took off 3 bases at V and 8 bases at J, with 13 bases between the two ends. The germline V gene has CDR1 SEHNR and CDR2 FQNEAQ (reference sequence). The CDR3, as DNA: TGTGCCAGCAGCTTGCAGTTGTCCAACGAAGCTTTCTTT. Its protein product is CASSLQLSNEAFF. The variable domain in full, completed from reference TRBV7-9 and TRBJ1-1, reads DTGVSQNPRHKITKRGQNVTFRCDPISEHNRLYWYRQTLGQGPEFLTYFQNEAQLEKSRLLSDRFSAERPKGSFSTLEIQRTEQGDSAMYLCASSLQLSNEAFFGQGTRLTVV.

CDR3 loop: CASSATPRDTGTGTYEQYF. Here the CDR3 DNA reads TGCGCCAGCAGCGCCACCCCTCGGGATACCGGGACAGGCACCTACGAGCAGTACTTC. The V call is TRBV5-1, the J call TRBJ2-7; TRBD1 agrees at 8 bases. The germline CDR1 and CDR2 sequences are SGHRS and YFSETQ. Losses at the gene ends were 4 bases for V and 2 bases for J; bases not matched to a gene: 20. The CDR3 is 19 amino acids.

The V call is TRBV3-1 (or the pseudogene TRBV3-2), the J call TRBJ1-1, with unresolved D. V was shortened by 0 bases and J by 6 bases, with 17 bases between the two germline ends. Germline CDR1 and CDR2: LGHDT and YNNKEL (reference sequence). The CDR3 runs to 16 residues. CDR3 in amino acids: CASSQEGDRLGAEAFF. The CDR3 DNA reads TGTGCCAGCAGCCAAGAAGGCGACCGATTGGGCGCTGAAGCTTTCTTT.

The gene calls are TRBV10-1 and TRBJ2-2, with 8 bases that match TRBD2. The length of the CDR3 is 19 residues. CDR1 WNHNN and CDR2 SYGVQD come from the germline V gene (reference sequence). J lost 5 bases, V lost 0 bases, and 14 bases had no gene match. The CDR3 DNA follows: TGCGCCAGCAGTGAGTCGACTCCCTGCGGGAGGAAAGATACCGGGGAGCTGTTTTTT. This codes for CASSESTPCGRKDTGELFF.

This clone turned up a few times. This chain joins TRBV4-3 and TRBJ2-7, with TRBD1 as a possible D gene (6 bases). This CDR3 is 14 amino acids long. From germline, CDR1 is LGHNA and CDR2 YSLEER. Trimming took 0 bases from V and 3 from J, leaving 9 bases between them. The CDR3 is CASSQDWGLYEQYF. CDR3 coding DNA: TGCGCCAGCAGCCAAGACTGGGGGCTCTACGAGCAGTACTTC.

The chain has TRBV25-1 and TRBJ2-1, with D possibly being TRBD1 (6 bases). The CDR3 has 14 residues. The germline gives CDR1 MGHDK, CDR2 SYGVNS. Deletions cut 4 bases from V and 4 bases from J, with 11 bases between. The CDR3 sequence: CASSVGQGYNEQFF. In nucleotides, the CDR3 is TGTGCCAGCAGTGTGGGGCAGGGGTACAATGAGCAGTTCTTC. Using reference TRBV25-1 and TRBJ2-1 for the parts outside the CDR3, the full variable domain is EADIYQTPRYLVIGTGKKITLECSQTMGHDKMYWYQQDPGMELHLIHYSYGVNSTEKGDLSSESTVSRIRTEHFPLTLESARPSHTSQYLCASSVGQGYNEQFFGPGTRLTVL.

V is TRBV18 and J is TRBJ2-7; TRBD2 matches at 9 bases. Germline values: CDR1 KGHSH, CDR2 LQKENI. V trimming: 6 bases; J trimming: 7 bases; junction bases outside the gene matches: 10. There are 14 residues in the CDR3. CDR3 DNA sequence: TGTGCCAGCTCCACAGCGGGGGGTGCGAGGGAGCAGTACTTC. It specifies CASSTAGGAREQYF.

V is TRBV24-1 and J is TRBJ2-1; the match to TRBD2 covers 8 bases. Germline V CDR1 and CDR2: KGHDR, SFDVKD. V dropped 4 bases and J dropped 0; count of bases not matched to a gene: 1. There are 15 residues in the CDR3. The CDR3 sequence: CATSEAGASYNEQFF. The CDR3 DNA follows: TGTGCCACCAGTGAAGCGGGAGCCTCCTACAATGAGCAGTTCTTC.

This clone was recorded once. The CDR3 reads CASSQGTSGRGEQYF. The CDR3 DNA reads as TGTGCCAGCAGCCAAGGGACTAGCGGGAGGGGAGAGCAGTACTTC. The rearrangement joins TRBV3-1 (or the pseudogene TRBV3-2) to TRBJ2-7; 15 nucleotides align to TRBD2. Germline trimming cut 1 base from V and 7 bases from J; bases unmatched to any gene: 2. This CDR3 contains 15 residues. Germline CDR1 is LGHDT and CDR2 is YNNKEL (reference sequence).

V usage is TRBV5-8 and J usage is TRBJ2-1; 9 positions agree with TRBD1. This CDR3 has 15 residues. Germline lookup yields CDR1 SGHTS and CDR2 YDEGEE. With 2 bases clipped from V and 8 bases from J, the junction kept 8 bases outside the gene matches. The CDR3, as DNA: TGTGCCAGCAGCTTAAAGGGACAGGGTGCGGATGAGCAGTTCTTC. This gives the protein CASSLKGQGADEQFF.

The rearrangement uses TRBV5-4 and TRBJ2-7; the match to TRBD1 covers 7 bases. Germline V gene sequence: CDR1 SGHNT, CDR2 YYREEE (reference sequence). This CDR3 is built from 14 residues. After removal of 5 bases from V and 5 bases from J, the junction contained 10 bases not matched to a gene. The CDR3 DNA is TGTGCCAGCAGGTCCGGGACAGACGACCACGAGCAGTACTTC. Amino acid sequence: CASRSGTDDHEQYF.

The chain carries TRBV5-1 and TRBJ2-5; possible D gene TRBD1, 6 bases. Deletions cut 4 bases from V and 0 bases from J, with 10 bases between. In germline, CDR1 is SGHRS, CDR2 YFSETQ. The CDR3 loop spans 14 amino acids. This CDR3 reads CASSQGTYQETQYF. The CDR3 coding sequence is TGCGCCAGCAGCCAGGGGACGTACCAAGAGACCCAGTACTTC.

V gene TRBV27 combines with J gene TRBJ2-5; D possibly corresponds to TRBD1 (6 bases). Between the trimmed V and J ends, which lost 5 bases and 4 bases, there was a span of 17 bases. CDR3 length: 15 residues. The germline CDR1 and CDR2 sequences are MNHEY and SMNVEV (reference sequence). The chain's CDR3 is CASSDTGRSRETQYF. CDR3 in DNA: TGTGCCAGCAGTGATACAGGGAGATCTCGAGAGACCCAGTACTTC.

The V call is TRBV15, the J call TRBJ1-1; 8 bases align to TRBD1. The CDR3 extends over 15 amino acids. Trimming removed 6 bases from V and 4 bases from J; junction bases left unmatched: 10. The V gene's germline CDR1 is LNHNV and CDR2 YYDKDF (reference sequence). Written as DNA, the CDR3 is TGTGCCACCAGAAGTTACAGGGGGGCGAGCACTGAAGCTTTCTTT. Amino acid sequence: CATRSYRGASTEAFF.

The chain combines TRBV4-3 with TRBJ1-5; TRBD1 agrees at 7 bases. This CDR3 comprises 18 residues. Germline V lookup: CDR1 LGHNA, CDR2 YSLEER. Trimming took 0 bases from V and 5 from J; bases not matched to a gene: 13. The CDR3 region has the DNA TGCGCCAGCAGCCAAGAGGGGATAGTTCGGGGACAGCATCAGCCCCAGCATTTT. Its protein is CASSQEGIVRGQHQPQHF.